The 15 T cell receptor beta chains below all came from one sample that was sequenced in a study of T cells in Graves' hyperthyroidism and ophthalmopathy. RNA transcripts served as the template for amplifying TCR beta CDR3 regions. TCR CDR3 regions were first amplified by RT-PCR with HTBI primers. TCRdb analysed the multiplex PCR reads with MiXCR anew, one entry per CDR3 protein. The repertoire holds a few hundred thousand distinct CDR3 sequences, 15% to 19% seen once, with around 6.6% in the top ten. The sample taken for sequencing was blood. Receptor source: a woman aged 30 to 39 with Graves' hyperthyroidism.

This clonotype was recorded at least ten times. The V and J genes are TRBV7-2 and TRBJ2-7, with D unresolved. From germline, CDR1 is SGHTA and CDR2 FQGNSA. This CDR3 region has 13 residues. The germline V and J ends were trimmed by 3 bases and 0 bases, with 6 bases remaining between them. CDR3 DNA sequence: TGTGCCAGCAGCTTTTACAACTCCTACGAGCAGTACTTC. Its translation is CASSFYNSYEQYF.

Worth noting for this clonotype: This clone may be a read error of a much larger clone one base away. The chain employs TRBV2 and TRBJ2-3; 8 bases agree with TRBD1. V shed 7 bases, J shed 0 bases, and the junction held 18 bases outside the gene matches. The CDR3 is made up of 19 amino acids. The germline CDR1 and CDR2 sequences are SNHLY and FYNNEI. CDR3 in DNA: TGTGCCAGCAAGAGTGGGCAGGGGGCGTGGGGAGCTAGCACAGATACGCAGTATTTT. Protein: CASKSGQGAWGASTDTQYF.

The rearrangement uses TRBV7-9 and TRBJ2-1; TRBD2 is a possible D gene (6 bases). This CDR3 has 17 residues. Germline values: CDR1 SEHNR, CDR2 FQNEAQ (reference sequence). V lost 4 bases, J lost 7 bases, and 23 bases lay in between. In DNA form, the CDR3 reads TGTGCCAGCAGCTCCCGGGATAGCGGCCATCGTCTAAATGAGCAGTTCTTC. It encodes CASSSRDSGHRLNEQFF.

The gene calls are TRBV19 and TRBJ2-1; possible D gene TRBD2, 5 bases. The CDR3 consists of 12 residues. CDR1 is LNHDA and CDR2 is SQIVND in the germline V gene (reference sequence). V was clipped by 7 bases and J by 10 bases, with 14 bases between them. CDR3 sequence reads: CASTGDYSEQFF. CDR3 sequence (DNA): TGTGCCAGTACCGGCGACTATTCCGAGCAGTTCTTC. The variable domain in full, completed from reference TRBV19 and TRBJ2-1, reads DGGITQSPKYLFRKEGQNVTLSCEQNLNHDAMYWYRQDPGQGLRLIYYSQIVNDFQKGDIAEGYSVSREKKESFPLTVTSAQKNPTAFYLCASTGDYSEQFFGPGTRLTVL.

This clonotype has only a few counts. The chain links TRBV20-1 to TRBJ1-5; D not certain. CDR1 and CDR2 (germline): DFQATT, SNEGSKA (reference sequence). This CDR3 is built from 14 residues. With 6 bases removed from V and 0 bases from J, the gap between germline ends came to 12 bases. CDR3 protein: CSASSGYSNQPQHF. DNA for the CDR3: TGCAGTGCCTCCAGCGGTTATAGCAATCAGCCCCAGCATTTT.

This clonotype was picked up a small number of times. This chain connects TRBV5-1 to TRBJ2-7, with 7 bases aligning to TRBD2. The junction had 16 bases not matched to a gene; V was cut back by 5 bases and J by 2 bases. The germline CDR1 and CDR2 sequences are SGHRS and YFSETQ. The CDR3 is made up of 17 amino acids. The CDR3 DNA reads as TGCGCCAGCAGTCCTAAACTGACTAGCCTCGCCCCCTACGAGCAGTACTTC. Amino acids: CASSPKLTSLAPYEQYF.

This clonotype was counted ten times or more. The CDR3 loop reads CASSRGQSYEQYF. CDR3 in DNA: TGTGCCAGCAGCCGTGGACAGTCCTACGAGCAGTACTTC. V gene TRBV6-1 combines with J gene TRBJ2-7; D might be TRBD1 (6 bases). Germline V CDR1 and CDR2: MNHNS, SASEGT. This CDR3 is 13 amino acids long. V was shortened by 6 bases and J by 1 base, with 10 bases between the two germline ends.

This clonotype was observed at least ten times. V gene TRBV5-1 combines with J gene TRBJ1-1; 8 nucleotides align to TRBD1. The germline CDR1 and CDR2 sequences are SGHRS and YFSETQ. CDR3 length: 15 amino acids. Trimming removed 4 bases from V and 5 bases from J; junction bases left unmatched: 10. CDR3 loop: CASSQGQGWDTEAFF. CDR3 nucleotides: TGCGCCAGCAGCCAAGGACAGGGATGGGATACTGAAGCTTTCTTT.

Ten or more counts support this clonotype. V usage is TRBV6-1 and J usage is TRBJ1-1; 8 bases map to TRBD1. The CDR3 spans 16 residues. V lost 5 bases, J lost 6 bases, and 14 bases stayed unmatched. Germline assignment: CDR1 MNHNS and CDR2 SASEGT. The CDR3 DNA sequence: TGTGCCAGCAGTAAGGGGACAGGTGGAACTTGGGCTGAAGCTTTCTTT. Its protein is CASSKGTGGTWAEAFF.

This clonotype appeared many times. The chain couples TRBV7-2 to TRBJ2-7, with a weak D call TRBD2 (6 bases). Trimming left V 5 bases short and J 2 bases short, with 19 bases between. CDR3 size: 16 residues. Germline assignment: CDR1 SGHTA and CDR2 FQGNSA. The CDR3, as DNA: TGTGCCAGCAGCGGGACTGTGGGAAGAATCACCTACGAGCAGTACTTC. Its protein product is CASSGTVGRITYEQYF.

There are many counts of this clonotype. CDR3 nucleotides: TGTGCCAGCAGCTTCGGACAGGGAGGGGACGAGCAGTACTTC. Its protein product is CASSFGQGGDEQYF. The V call is TRBV13, the J call TRBJ2-7, with D possibly matching TRBD1 (8 bases). The CDR3 sequence is 14 residues long. V was trimmed by 3 bases and J by 5 bases, leaving 14 bases between them. Germline values: CDR1 PRHDT, CDR2 FYEKMQ (reference sequence).

This clonotype has ten or more counts. V gene TRBV27 combines with J gene TRBJ2-7; no definite D call. Germline values: CDR1 MNHEY, CDR2 SMNVEV (reference sequence). CDR3 length equals 15 residues. V lost 6 bases to trimming and J lost 2 bases, with 17 bases between them. The CDR3 DNA reads as TGTGCCAGCAGGACAAAAGCCGACATAACCTACGAGCAGTACTTC. It codes for CASRTKADITYEQYF.

This clonotype was picked up many times. The J gene is TRBJ1-1, the V gene TRBV6-1; D is unresolved. This CDR3 has 14 residues. Germline-derived CDR1 and CDR2 are MNHNS and SASEGT. The V end was cut by 6 bases, the J end by 1 base, with 12 bases between. The DNA of the CDR3 is TGTGCCAGCAGCCCACAAGTGGGGAACACTGAAGCTTTCTTT. Protein sequence: CASSPQVGNTEAFF.

This clonotype was seen at least ten times. The CDR3 sequence is CASSLTENTEAFF. The CDR3 coding sequence is TGTGCCAGCAGTTTGACAGAGAACACTGAAGCTTTCTTT. V and J are TRBV12-3 or TRBV12-4 and TRBJ1-1, with D tentatively TRBD1 (5 bases). The CDR3 is 13 amino acids. The V end was cut by 3 bases, the J end by 1 base, with 6 bases between.

This clonotype was observed a handful of times. CDR3 in DNA: TGTGCCAGCAGTGAAGGGCAGAATAATGAAAAACTGTTTTTT. Protein: CASSEGQNNEKLFF. This chain links TRBV6-1 with TRBJ1-4; D is unresolved. The CDR3 covers 14 residues. CDR1 and CDR2 from the germline V gene are MNHNS and SASEGT. Trimming removed 1 base at V and 4 bases at J, with 7 bases between.